The 18 T cell receptor beta chains given below trace back to one sample, sequenced in a study of cytomegalovirus exposure and HLA in healthy donors (dated by TCRdb to about 2017). Libraries were built with the immunoSEQ multiplex PCR assay. For the multiplex PCR, a mixture combining 60 forward primers for TCR Vbeta segments and 13 reverse primers for TCR Jbeta segments was used. Entries here come from immuneACCESS through TCRdb and include only in-frame sequences with V and J called. Some clones fail to appear in such tables; in the studies checked, an unresolved V gene covers under half of the shortfall, and the cause of the remainder is unknown. The sample records some 150,000 clones, around 85% of which are singletons. The ten largest account for roughly 4.2% of the sample. The sequenced sample consisted of PBMCs. These receptors all stem from a man aged 35 to 55 in good health and CMV-seronegative.

The CDR3 region is CASDNSGGTEAFF. CDR3 nucleotides: TGTGCTAGTGACAATTCAGGGGGCACTGAAGCTTTCTTT. The chain employs TRBV12-5 and TRBJ1-1; 7 positions agree with TRBD1. In germline, CDR1 is LGHNT, CDR2 FRNRAP. This CDR3 contains 13 residues. Unmatched junction bases numbered 6, after V lost 7 bases and J lost 4 bases.

The chain uses TRBV11-2 and TRBJ2-5, with TRBD1 matching over 8 bases. Unmatched junction bases numbered 1, after V lost 4 bases and J lost 3 bases. Germline V lookup: CDR1 SGHAT, CDR2 FQNNGV. The CDR3 covers 13 residues. CDR3 coding DNA: TGTGCCAGCAGCTCGACAGGGGAAGAGACCCAGTACTTC. Its translation is CASSSTGEETQYF.

The chain joins TRBV28 to TRBJ1-3; TRBD1 agrees at 7 bases. CDR1 and CDR2 (germline): MDHEN, SYDVKM. The CDR3 is made up of 14 amino acids. With V trimmed by 6 bases and J by 4 bases, 6 bases remained unmatched. The CDR3 DNA follows: TGTGCCAGCAGCCTGACAGGGATAGGAAACACCATATATTTT. It yields the protein CASSLTGIGNTIYF.

The rearrangement uses TRBV9 and TRBJ2-5; 11 nucleotides match TRBD2. CDR1 and CDR2 (germline): SGDLS, YYNGEE. V trimming: 3 bases; J trimming: 0 bases; junction bases outside the gene matches: 4. The CDR3 is 16 amino acids. The chain's CDR3 is CASSGTSGGNQETQYF. CDR3 DNA: TGTGCCAGCAGCGGTACTAGCGGGGGAAACCAAGAGACCCAGTACTTC. Full variable domain (outside the CDR3, taken from reference TRBV9 and TRBJ2-5): DSGVTQTPKHLITATGQRVTLRCSPRSGDLSVYWYQQSLDQGLQFLIQYYNGEERAKGNILERFSAQQFPDLHSELNLSSLELGDSALYFCASSGTSGGNQETQYFGPGTRLLVL.

This clone was seen only a few times. The gene calls are TRBV6-6 and TRBJ1-5; 12 bases are a match to TRBD1. The germline gives CDR1 MNHNY, CDR2 SVGAGI (reference sequence). V shed 9 bases, J shed 5 bases, and the junction held 8 bases outside the gene matches. This CDR3 comprises 15 residues. CDR3 nucleotide sequence: TGTGCCAGTAGTGTGGGGACAGGGGGCTATCAGCCCCAGCATTTT. It codes for CASSVGTGGYQPQHF.

This sequence joins TRBV5-1 and TRBJ2-7, with 8 bases that match TRBD1. The CDR3 sequence is 18 residues long. Germline V CDR1 and CDR2: SGHRS, YFSETQ. V lost 0 bases to trimming and J lost 1 base; unmatched junction nucleotides: 12. CDR3 DNA sequence: TGCGCCAGCAGCTTGGACGGGGACAGGCAAGTAAGGTCCTACGAGCAGTACTTC. Translated: CASSLDGDRQVRSYEQYF.

V and J are TRBV12-5 and TRBJ1-2, with a weak D call TRBD1 (5 bases). Deletions cut 2 bases from V and 4 bases from J, with 17 bases between. Looked up from germline, CDR1 is LGHNT and CDR2 is FRNRAP. The CDR3 has 16 amino acids. The CDR3 loop reads CASGLPLWGGTYGYTF. In DNA, the CDR3 is TGTGCTAGTGGTTTGCCACTGTGGGGGGGAACCTATGGCTACACCTTC.

The rearrangement joins TRBV7-2 to TRBJ1-2; possibly TRBD1 for D (6 bases). The ends were cut back, 3 bases at V and 8 bases at J, with 16 bases in the middle. The CDR3 length is 14 residues. The V gene's germline CDR1 is SGHTA and CDR2 FQGNSA. The CDR3, as DNA: TGTGCCAGCAGCTTTAACCGGGACATGGGAGGCTACACCTTC. Encoded protein: CASSFNRDMGGYTF. The variable domain in full, completed from reference TRBV7-2 and TRBJ1-2, reads GAGVSQSPSNKVTEKGKDVELRCDPISGHTALYWYRQSLGQGLEFLIYFQGNSAPDKSGLPSDRFSAERTGGSVSTLTIQRTQQEDSAVYLCASSFNRDMGGYTFGSGTRLTVV.

V gene TRBV15 combines with J gene TRBJ2-5, with D unresolved. The V gene lost 0 bases and the J gene lost 2 bases, with 4 bases spanning the gap. Germline assignment: CDR1 LNHNV and CDR2 YYDKDF (reference sequence). This CDR3 has 13 residues. In nucleotides, the CDR3 is TGTGCCACCAGCAGAGACCAGCAAGAGACCCAGTACTTC. This translates into CATSRDQQETQYF.

CDR3 in DNA: TGTGCCAGCAGAAAGGGACAAGTCTACGAGCAGTACTTC. It codes for CASRKGQVYEQYF. This chain uses TRBV6-5 with TRBJ2-5, with TRBD1 as a possible D gene (6 bases). With the DNA end fitting TRBJ2-7 better, the J assignment may be wrong. In germline, CDR1 is MNHEY, CDR2 SVGAGI. The CDR3 runs 13 residues.

The rearrangement joins TRBV5-1 to TRBJ2-4; no firm D call. Trimming left V 2 bases short and J 5 bases short, with 8 bases between. The CDR3 length is 13 residues. Germline V gene sequence: CDR1 SGHRS, CDR2 YFSETQ. Here the CDR3 reads CASSLDWENIQYF. The CDR3 DNA is TGCGCCAGCAGCTTAGACTGGGAAAACATTCAGTACTTC.

The chain couples TRBV2 to TRBJ2-2; D is possibly TRBD1 (6 bases). The V end was cut by 10 bases, the J end by 1 base, with 10 bases between. The CDR3 spans 13 residues. The germline V gene has CDR1 SNHLY and CDR2 FYNNEI. The CDR3 sequence is CATRDKNTGELFF. For the CDR3, the DNA is TGTGCCACCCGGGACAAGAACACCGGGGAGCTGTTTTTT. Drawing the rest from reference TRBV2 and TRBJ2-2, the complete variable domain is EPEVTQTPSHQVTQMGQEVILRCVPISNHLYFYWYRQILGQKVEFLVSFYNNEISEKSEIFDDQFSVERPDGSNFTLKIRSTKLEDSAMYFCATRDKNTGELFFGEGSRLTVL.

The chain links TRBV30 to TRBJ2-2; 8 positions match TRBD1. CDR1 is GTSNPN, CDR2 SVGIG, per germline (reference sequence). The junction had 13 bases not matched to a gene; V was cut back by 3 bases and J by 4 bases. The CDR3 runs 17 residues. CDR3 coding DNA: TGTGCCTGGAGCCCACATTGGGACAGGTACTTCACCGGGGAGCTGTTTTTT. It yields the protein CAWSPHWDRYFTGELFF.

This chain links TRBV27 with TRBJ2-5, with 13 bases fitting TRBD2. The V and J ends lost 4 bases and 0 bases, in that order; junction bases with no gene match: 5. CDR3 length: 17 residues. From germline, CDR1 is MNHEY and CDR2 SMNVEV (reference sequence). CDR3 coding DNA: TGTGCCAGCAGTTCGAAAGGACTAGCGGGGGACCAAGAGACCCAGTACTTC. This codes for CASSSKGLAGDQETQYF.

The V gene is TRBV7-9, the J gene TRBJ1-1; a possible D gene is TRBD1 (6 bases). V gave up 5 bases and J gave up 1 base, with 8 bases separating them. Germline CDR1 and CDR2: SEHNR and FQNEAQ (reference sequence). This CDR3 contains 13 residues. The CDR3 reads CASSPGANTEAFF. DNA for the CDR3: TGTGCCAGCAGCCCAGGGGCGAACACTGAAGCTTTCTTT.

The rearrangement links TRBV19 to TRBJ1-5, with 8 bases lining up with TRBD1. Germline values: CDR1 LNHDA, CDR2 SQIVND (reference sequence). The V gene end was trimmed by 3 bases and the J gene end by 6 bases; junction bases not matched to a gene: 4. The CDR3 totals 14 residues. The CDR3 DNA reads as TGTGCCAGTAGTATTCCAGGGGGCAGTCAGCCCCAGCATTTT. Translation gives CASSIPGGSQPQHF.

The table lists this clone with a count of one. This chain joins TRBV19 and TRBJ2-2, with D possibly matching TRBD2 (5 bases). CDR1 is LNHDA, CDR2 SQIVND, per germline (reference sequence). The CDR3 sequence is 14 residues long. Trimming removed 7 bases at V and 3 bases at J, with 12 bases between. CDR3 DNA: TGTGCCAGTATCGGGGAGTTGGACACCGGGGAGCTGTTTTTT. Its protein product is CASIGELDTGELFF. Combining the CDR3 with reference TRBV19 and TRBJ2-2 gives the whole variable domain DGGITQSPKYLFRKEGQNVTLSCEQNLNHDAMYWYRQDPGQGLRLIYYSQIVNDFQKGDIAEGYSVSREKKESFPLTVTSAQKNPTAFYLCASIGELDTGELFFGEGSRLTVL.

V gene TRBV19 combines with J gene TRBJ2-1, with 9 nucleotides matching TRBD2. The CDR3 covers 15 residues. V gave up 4 bases and J gave up 6 bases; unmatched junction bases: 7. Looked up from germline, CDR1 is LNHDA and CDR2 is SQIVND (reference sequence). The CDR3: CASSSGGAVSNEQFF. CDR3 sequence (DNA): TGTGCCAGTAGTAGCGGGGGGGCCGTATCCAATGAGCAGTTCTTC.